The following is a T cell receptor beta chain sequence with its context. Antigen specificity is unknown. This entry comes from a study of regulatory T cells in long-lasting Graves disease. Looking at the study overall: Persistent Graves' disease denoted over 5 years of antithyroid drugs plus positive TSH receptor antibodies.

CDR3 regions were amplified by Arm-PCR using iRepertoire HTBI primers to build TCR beta libraries. TCRdb reprocessed the multiplex PCR reads with MiXCR, giving one entry per CDR3 protein. The table includes some 300,000 distinct CDR3 sequences, around 21% detected once. Time point given: persistent/refractory GD, antithyroid drugs over 5 years with positive TRAb. PBMC RNA was the source of the TCR library. The authors diagnosed Graves' disease using American Thyroid Association guidelines. Collection of peripheral blood (roughly 9.3 milliliters) was done using EDTA tubes. Study-wide findings and caveats: Results may be inaccurate due to the small sample size.

The sequence came from a female donor with Graves disease. The specimen was peripheral blood mononuclear cells (PBMCs), collected when the disease was refractory, from a patient treated with antithyroid drugs.

The CDR3 DNA reads TGTGCCAGCAGCTTCGCTACAGGAGCCCACTATGGCTACACCTTC. Residues: CASSFATGAHYGYTF. This chain joins TRBV7-2 and TRBJ1-2, with TRBD1 as a possible D gene (5 bases). V was trimmed by 3 bases and J by 3 bases, leaving 14 bases between them. The CDR3 extends over 15 amino acids. Germline values: CDR1 SGHTA, CDR2 FQGNSA.